A selection of T cell receptor beta chains follows, all from one sample in a study of OX40 agonist ivuxolimab in advanced cancers. TCRdb keeps only in-frame clones here, not all; method: immunoSEQ multiplex PCR. The sample contains some 46,000 clones, roughly 90% of which appear only once. Material: CD4+ or CD8+ T cells sorted from blood, obtained in a trial of the OX40 agonist ivuxolimab. The receptors stem from an adult with an advanced solid tumor such as melanoma, head and neck, liver or kidney cancer. CDR3s include the opening cysteine and the closing phenylalanine or tryptophan.

j_gene,v_gene,CDR3aa
TRBJ2-3,TRBV7-8,CASSASGGARIDTQYF
TRBJ2-7,TRBV5-1,CASRRDSSSEQYF
TRBJ2-5,TRBV27,CASSLSTGDGETQYF
TRBJ2-2,TRBV19,CASSIWGAGELFF
TRBJ2-3,TRBV29-1,CSVKGSMSSTDTQYF
TRBJ2-5,TRBV28,CASSFGTWASGGQETQYF
TRBJ2-4,TRBV7-9,CASSLALLAGDNIQYF
TRBJ1-1,TRBV5-4,CASSLGDTEAFF
TRBJ1-2,TRBV7-8,CASNLGEGQGYTF
TRBJ2-7,TRBV27,CASSPSGGGDPYEQYF
TRBJ2-5,TRBV7-2,CASSLGDSHEETQYF
TRBJ2-3,TRBV19,CASSIDRASTDTQYF
TRBJ2-3,TRBV18,CASSQGDRAVPWLTDTQYF
TRBJ1-1,TRBV7-6,CASSPSRVNTEAFF
TRBJ2-2,TRBV19,CASELAAGELFF
TRBJ2-2,TRBV7-8,CASSLESGELFF
TRBJ1-1,TRBV6-5,CASSYSTKNTEAFF
TRBJ1-6,TRBV4-2,CASSQDGSVFPSSYNSPLHF
TRBJ2-7,TRBV5-2,CASSLEGREQYF
TRBJ2-7,TRBV10-3,CAIRQGEIGYEQYF
TRBJ2-3,TRBV9,CASSDPRLVADTQYF
TRBJ1-4,TRBV7-9,CVSSYGPATNEKLFF
TRBJ1-2,TRBV29-1,CSVVPGQGASGNGYTF
TRBJ1-2,TRBV6-1,CASSPGTNYGYTF
TRBJ2-2,TRBV7-9,CASTLSRTRGTGELFF
TRBJ1-1,TRBV5-6,CASSLAARTEAFF
TRBJ1-1,TRBV6-6,CASSYVGRSTEAFF
TRBJ1-3,TRBV10-3,CAISELGNTIYF
TRBJ1-2,TRBV29-1,CSVEATGGAFSVYGYTF
TRBJ1-2,TRBV4-1,CASSRAVLSPGPDSLYGYTF
TRBJ2-1,TRBV13,CASSLGQGMYNEQFF